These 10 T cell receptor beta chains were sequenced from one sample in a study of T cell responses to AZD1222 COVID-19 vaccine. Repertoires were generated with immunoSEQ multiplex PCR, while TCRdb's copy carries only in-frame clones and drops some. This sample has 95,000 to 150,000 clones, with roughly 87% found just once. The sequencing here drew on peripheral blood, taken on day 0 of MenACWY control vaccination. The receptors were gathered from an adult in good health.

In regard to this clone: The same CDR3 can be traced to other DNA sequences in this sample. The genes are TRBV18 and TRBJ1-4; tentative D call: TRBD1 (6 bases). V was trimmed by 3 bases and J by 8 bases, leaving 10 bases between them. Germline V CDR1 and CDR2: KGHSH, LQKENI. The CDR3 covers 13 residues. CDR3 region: CASSPGRGEKLFF. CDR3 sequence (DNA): TGTGCCAGCTCACCGGGAAGGGGGGAAAAACTGTTTTTT. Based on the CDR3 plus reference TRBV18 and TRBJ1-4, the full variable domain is NAGVMQNPRHLVRRRGQEARLRCSPMKGHSHVYWYRQLPEEGLKFMVYLQKENIIDESGMPKERFSAEFPKEGPSILRIQQVVRGDSAAYFCASSPGRGEKLFFGSGTQLSVL.

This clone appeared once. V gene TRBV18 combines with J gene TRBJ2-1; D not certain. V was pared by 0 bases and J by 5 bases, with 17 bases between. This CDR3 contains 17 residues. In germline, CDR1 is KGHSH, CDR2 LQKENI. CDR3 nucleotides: TGTGCCAGCTCACCACCCTTCCCGTCCGGTACAAACAATGAGCAGTTCTTC. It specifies CASSPPFPSGTNNEQFF.

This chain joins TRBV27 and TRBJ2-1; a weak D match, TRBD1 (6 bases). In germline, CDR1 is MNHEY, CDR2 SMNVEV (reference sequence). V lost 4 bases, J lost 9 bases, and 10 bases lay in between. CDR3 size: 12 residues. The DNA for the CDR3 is TGTGCCAGCAGTTCGACAGGAATTGAGCAGTTCTTC. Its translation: CASSSTGIEQFF.

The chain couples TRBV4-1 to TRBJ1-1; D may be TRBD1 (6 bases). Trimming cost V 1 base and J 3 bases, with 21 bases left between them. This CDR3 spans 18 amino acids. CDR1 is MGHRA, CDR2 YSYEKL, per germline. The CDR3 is CASSQVGRGREWDTEAFF. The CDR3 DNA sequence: TGCGCCAGCAGCCAAGTTGGCAGGGGACGCGAGTGGGACACTGAAGCTTTCTTT.

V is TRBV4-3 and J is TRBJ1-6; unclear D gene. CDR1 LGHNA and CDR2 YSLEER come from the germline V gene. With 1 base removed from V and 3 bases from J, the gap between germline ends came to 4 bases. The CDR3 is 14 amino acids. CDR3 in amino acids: CASSQGDYNSPLHF. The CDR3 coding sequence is TGCGCCAGCAGCCAAGGGGACTATAATTCACCCCTCCACTTT.

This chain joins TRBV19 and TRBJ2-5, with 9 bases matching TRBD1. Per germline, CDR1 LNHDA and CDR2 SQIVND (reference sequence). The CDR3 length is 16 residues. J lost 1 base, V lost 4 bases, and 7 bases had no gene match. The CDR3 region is CASSTGTGKFQETQYF. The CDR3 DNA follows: TGTGCCAGTAGTACCGGGACAGGGAAGTTCCAAGAGACCCAGTACTTC. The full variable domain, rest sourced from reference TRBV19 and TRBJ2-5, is DGGITQSPKYLFRKEGQNVTLSCEQNLNHDAMYWYRQDPGQGLRLIYYSQIVNDFQKGDIAEGYSVSREKKESFPLTVTSAQKNPTAFYLCASSTGTGKFQETQYFGPGTRLLVL.

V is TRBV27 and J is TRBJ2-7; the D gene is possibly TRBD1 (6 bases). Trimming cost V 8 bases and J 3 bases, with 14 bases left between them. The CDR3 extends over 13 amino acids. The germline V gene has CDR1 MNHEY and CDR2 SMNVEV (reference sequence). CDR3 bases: TGTGCCAGCTCCATCGGACAGAACTACGAGCAGTACGTC. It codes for CASSIGQNYEQYV.

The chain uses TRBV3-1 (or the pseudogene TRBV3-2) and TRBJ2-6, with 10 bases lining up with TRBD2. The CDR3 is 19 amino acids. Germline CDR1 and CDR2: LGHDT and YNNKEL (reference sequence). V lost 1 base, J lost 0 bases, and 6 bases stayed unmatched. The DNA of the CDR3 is TGTGCCAGCAGCCAAGTAACTAGCGGGATCAGCTCTGGGGCCAACGTCCTGACTTTC. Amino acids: CASSQVTSGISSGANVLTF.

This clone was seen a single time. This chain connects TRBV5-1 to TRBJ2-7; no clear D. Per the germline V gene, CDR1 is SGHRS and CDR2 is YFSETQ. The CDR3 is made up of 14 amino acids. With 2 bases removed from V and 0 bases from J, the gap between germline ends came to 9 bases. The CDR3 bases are TGCGCCAGCAGCTTCTTTGGTGGCTCCTACGAGCAGTACTTC. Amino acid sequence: CASSFFGGSYEQYF.

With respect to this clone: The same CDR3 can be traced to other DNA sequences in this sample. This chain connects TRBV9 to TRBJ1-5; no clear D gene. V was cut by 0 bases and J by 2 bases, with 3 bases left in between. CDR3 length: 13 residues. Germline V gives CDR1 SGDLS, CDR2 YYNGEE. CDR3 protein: CASSVAGNQPQHF. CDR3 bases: TGTGCCAGCAGCGTAGCGGGCAATCAGCCCCAGCATTTT.